What follows are 27 T cell receptor beta chains derived from one specimen sequenced in a study of blood T cell repertoires in COVID-19. TCRdb keeps only in-frame clones here, not all; method: immunoSEQ multiplex PCR. The table lists 55,000 to 70,000 clones, roughly nine tenths of them singletons. What was sequenced was peripheral blood. The receptors come from a woman in her 50s with COVID-19, enrolled during active disease.

The chain recombines TRBV7-9 with TRBJ1-1, with 9 bases aligning to TRBD1. CDR3 length equals 14 residues. V lost 3 bases, J lost 10 bases, and 9 bases stayed unmatched. CDR1 and CDR2 (germline): SEHNR, FQNEAQ (reference sequence). The CDR3 DNA reads TGTGCCAGCAGCTTTTGGGGACAGGGAGATAGAGCTTTCTTT. Protein sequence: CASSFWGQGDRAFF.

The chain has TRBV5-1 and TRBJ2-3, with TRBD1 as a possible D gene (6 bases). Deletions cut 6 bases from V and 3 bases from J, with 11 bases between. Per germline, CDR1 SGHRS and CDR2 YFSETQ. This CDR3 is built from 13 residues. This chain's CDR3 is CASKPTGTDTQYF. CDR3 DNA sequence: TGCGCCAGCAAACCGACAGGTACAGATACGCAGTATTTT.

This clone was detected only once. The chain employs TRBV29-1 and TRBJ2-5; the match to TRBD2 covers 8 bases. Germline CDR1 and CDR2: SQVTM and ANQGSEA. The length of the CDR3 is 12 residues. The V segment lost 6 bases and the J segment 3 bases; nucleotides outside the gene matches: 3. The CDR3 is CSVKAGEETQYF. CDR3 nucleotide sequence: TGCAGCGTAAAAGCGGGAGAAGAGACCCAGTACTTC.

The chain links TRBV7-3 to TRBJ2-5; 9 bases fit TRBD1. The CDR3 sequence is 14 residues long. CDR1 and CDR2 from the germline V gene are SGHTA and FQGTGA. The ends lost 5 bases at V and 5 bases at J; junction bases unmatched: 6. Here the CDR3 reads CASSPTGQGETQYF. The CDR3 nucleotides read TGTGCCAGCAGCCCCACCGGACAGGGGGAGACCCAGTACTTC.

The chain joins TRBV30 to TRBJ1-4, with 9 bases identical to TRBD1. Losses at the gene ends were 4 bases for V and 7 bases for J; bases not matched to a gene: 16. Germline V gene sequence: CDR1 GTSNPN, CDR2 SVGIG (reference sequence). CDR3 length: 17 amino acids. CDR3 nucleotide sequence: TGTGCCTGGACAAAGGGGACAGGGAGGGGAGTAAGTGAAAAACTGTTTTTT. Encoded protein: CAWTKGTGRGVSEKLFF. Filled out from reference TRBV30 and TRBJ1-4, the complete variable domain reads SQTIHQWPATLVQPVGSPLSLECTVEGTSNPNLYWYRQAAGRGLQLLFYSVGIGQISSEVPQNLSASRPQDRQFILSSKKLLLSDSGFYLCAWTKGTGRGVSEKLFFGSGTQLSVL.

The rearrangement links TRBV27 to TRBJ2-1; TRBD2 aligns across 7 bases. This CDR3 comprises 15 residues. The V gene end was trimmed by 6 bases and the J gene end by 7 bases; junction bases not matched to a gene: 12. CDR1 MNHEY and CDR2 SMNVEV come from the germline V gene (reference sequence). CDR3 nucleotides: TGTGCCAGCAGAGGTGCGGGAGAGAGTGGGAATGAGCAGTTCTTC. Its translation: CASRGAGESGNEQFF.

This clone occurred once. The gene calls are TRBV19 and TRBJ2-7; D unresolved. The CDR3 loop spans 14 amino acids. In germline, CDR1 is LNHDA, CDR2 SQIVND (reference sequence). Trimming cost V 1 base and J 2 bases, with 9 bases left between them. CDR3 coding DNA: TGTGCCAGTAGTATAGGAGGCAATACCTACGAGCAGTACTTC. It encodes CASSIGGNTYEQYF. Together with reference TRBV19 and TRBJ2-7, the CDR3 gives the full variable domain: DGGITQSPKYLFRKEGQNVTLSCEQNLNHDAMYWYRQDPGQGLRLIYYSQIVNDFQKGDIAEGYSVSREKKESFPLTVTSAQKNPTAFYLCASSIGGNTYEQYFGPGTRLTVT.

The rearrangement joins TRBV11-3 to TRBJ2-3; 12 nucleotides align to TRBD2. Germline V gene sequence: CDR1 SGHNT, CDR2 YENEEA. The length of the CDR3 is 16 residues. J gave up 5 bases and V 2 bases, and 5 bases lay outside the gene matches. In DNA form, the CDR3 reads TGTGCCAGCAGCTTAAAACTAGCGGGAGGAGGAGATACGCAGTATTTT. It specifies CASSLKLAGGGDTQYF.

The chain joins TRBV5-1 to TRBJ1-6, with D unclear. Germline assignment: CDR1 SGHRS and CDR2 YFSETQ. Trimming cost V 0 bases and J 10 bases, with 11 bases left between them. CDR3 length: 14 amino acids. In DNA form, the CDR3 reads TGCGCCAGCAGCTTGGGGGAGGGCCGGTCACCCCTCCACTTT. Amino acid sequence: CASSLGEGRSPLHF.

This clone was seen only a few times. The V and J genes are TRBV28 and TRBJ1-6; perhaps TRBD1 as D (5 bases). Trimming removed 6 bases at V and 7 bases at J, with 22 bases between. CDR1 and CDR2 (germline): MDHEN, SYDVKM. The CDR3 has 17 residues. The DNA of the CDR3 is TGTGCCAGCAGCCCCAATCAGGGAAAGGGCGCGAATTCACCCCTCCACTTT. It codes for CASSPNQGKGANSPLHF.

The chain recombines TRBV7-9 with TRBJ2-3; TRBD1 is a possible D gene (6 bases). Trimming pared 6 bases from V and 2 bases from J, leaving 18 bases between. The CDR3 length is 16 residues. Germline CDR1 SEHNR, CDR2 FQNEAQ (reference sequence). CDR3 coding DNA: TGTGCCAGCAGTTCACCTCGCCACAGGGCCACAGATACGCAGTATTTT. Translation gives CASSSPRHRATDTQYF.

The chain carries TRBV7-8 and TRBJ2-2, with D unresolved. Trimming took 5 bases from V and 8 from J, leaving 12 bases between them. The length of the CDR3 is 13 residues. CDR1 is SGHVS, CDR2 FQNEAQ, per germline. CDR3 nucleotide sequence: TGTGCCAGCAGCCGCCCGGGTTTAGGGGAGCTGTTTTTT. As protein: CASSRPGLGELFF. The complete variable domain, with remaining parts taken from reference TRBV7-8 and TRBJ2-2, reads GAGVSQSPRYKVAKRGQDVALRCDPISGHVSLFWYQQALGQGPEFLTYFQNEAQLDKSGLPSDRFFAERPEGSVSTLKIQRTQQEDSAVYLCASSRPGLGELFFGEGSRLTVL.

V gene TRBV7-2 combines with J gene TRBJ2-1; D perhaps matches TRBD1 (6 bases). The CDR3 is 14 amino acids. The germline V gene has CDR1 SGHTA and CDR2 FQGNSA. Trimming removed 2 bases at V and 7 bases at J, with 12 bases between. This CDR3 is CASSLMGTWNEQFF. DNA for the CDR3: TGTGCCAGCAGCTTAATGGGGACATGGAATGAGCAGTTCTTC.

V and J are TRBV6-5 and TRBJ2-7; TRBD2 aligns across 12 bases. Germline CDR1 is MNHEY and CDR2 is SVGAGI. This CDR3 contains 15 residues. V shed 7 bases and J 5 bases; nucleotides not matched to a gene: 9. The DNA for the CDR3 is TGTGCCAGCACTAGCGGGAGGGCCGTTAAAAACGAGCAGTACTTC. Protein sequence: CASTSGRAVKNEQYF.

The rearrangement uses TRBV19 and TRBJ2-7; 8 positions match TRBD2. V lost 2 bases to trimming and J lost 5 bases; unmatched junction nucleotides: 5. This CDR3 is built from 14 residues. Germline assignment: CDR1 LNHDA and CDR2 SQIVND (reference sequence). The CDR3 DNA sequence: TGTGCCAGTAGTATATCGACTAGCGTTCACGAGCAGTACTTC. Translated, it gives CASSISTSVHEQYF.

This chain connects TRBV7-6 to TRBJ2-7; weak D call: TRBD2 (6 bases). With 4 bases removed from V and 7 bases from J, the gap between germline ends came to 14 bases. Germline CDR1 and CDR2: SGHVS and FNYEAQ. The CDR3 has 13 residues. CDR3 sequence reads: CASSSRDFGEQYF. The CDR3 region has the DNA TGTGCCAGCAGCTCCCGGGACTTCGGTGAGCAGTACTTC.

CDR3 bases: TGTGCCAGCACTCGGGACATCGACAATGAGCAGTTCTTC. Its translation is CASTRDIDNEQFF. This sequence joins TRBV6-6 and TRBJ2-1, with D perhaps TRBD1 (6 bases). V was trimmed by 7 bases and J by 5 bases, leaving 12 bases between them. Per the germline V gene, CDR1 is MNHNY and CDR2 is SVGAGI (reference sequence). There are 13 residues in the CDR3.

The CDR3 sequence is CASSRGQDYGYTF. The DNA for the CDR3 is TGTGCCAGCAGCCGCGGACAGGACTATGGCTACACCTTC. The V call is TRBV6-2 or TRBV6-3, the J call TRBJ1-2; 7 bases line up with TRBD1. The germline V gene encodes CDR1 MNHEY and CDR2 SVGEGT. This CDR3 spans 13 amino acids. The J segment lost 3 bases and the V segment lost 6 bases, leaving 4 bases of the junction unmatched.

V gene TRBV6-6 combines with J gene TRBJ2-5; 12 bases map to TRBD2. The CDR3 extends over 13 amino acids. Trimming at V came to 6 bases and at J to 7 bases, leaving 3 bases not matched to a gene. Germline-derived CDR1 and CDR2 are MNHNY and SVGAGI (reference sequence). The CDR3 loop reads CASRTSGSGTQYF. The CDR3 bases are TGTGCCAGCAGGACTAGCGGGAGTGGGACCCAGTACTTC.

Here the CDR3 reads CASSQETRYEQYF. The CDR3 DNA sequence: TGTGCCAGCAGCCAAGAAACGAGGTATGAGCAGTACTTC. J is TRBJ2-7 and V is TRBV3-1 (or the pseudogene TRBV3-2); D not certain. Looked up from germline, CDR1 is LGHDT and CDR2 is YNNKEL (reference sequence). This CDR3 spans 13 amino acids. Between the trimmed V and J ends, which lost 0 bases and 7 bases, there was a span of 10 bases.

This clone was detected only a few times. The genes are TRBV15 and TRBJ1-6; 8 positions agree with TRBD1. V gave up 3 bases and J gave up 9 bases; unmatched junction bases: 13. Germline V gene data show CDR1 as LNHNV and CDR2 as YYDKDF (reference sequence). The CDR3 extends over 17 amino acids. CDR3 loop: CATSSIQGEQVTSPLHF. The CDR3 coding sequence is TGTGCCACCAGCAGCATACAGGGGGAACAGGTAACTTCACCCCTCCACTTT. Full variable domain (remainder filled in from reference TRBV15 and TRBJ1-6): DAMVIQNPRYQVTQFGKPVTLSCSQTLNHNVMYWYQQKSSQAPKLLFHYYDKDFNNEADTPDNFQSRRPNTSFCFLDIRSPGLGDTAMYLCATSSIQGEQVTSPLHFGNGTRLTVT.

V is TRBV27 and J is TRBJ2-7; 8 positions agree with TRBD2. The CDR3 totals 15 residues. With 2 bases clipped from V and 3 bases from J, the junction kept 6 bases outside the gene matches. Germline V gives CDR1 MNHEY, CDR2 SMNVEV (reference sequence). Written as DNA, the CDR3 is TGTGCCAGCAGTTTAAAGTTCAGCGGGAGCTACGAGCAGTACTTC. Residues: CASSLKFSGSYEQYF.

J is TRBJ1-6 and V is TRBV7-9; 9 bases map to TRBD1. The CDR3 runs 15 residues. V trimming: 8 bases; J trimming: 10 bases; junction bases outside the gene matches: 12. Germline V gene sequence: CDR1 SEHNR, CDR2 FQNEAQ (reference sequence). The CDR3 here is CASGQGSLGNSPLHF. The DNA of the CDR3 is TGTGCCAGCGGACAGGGGTCCCTGGGAAACTCACCCCTCCACTTT.

This chain joins TRBV27 and TRBJ1-4; D uncertain. The CDR3 length is 15 residues. Germline CDR1 and CDR2: MNHEY and SMNVEV (reference sequence). The V end lost 0 bases, the J end lost 2 bases, and 7 bases lay between the germline ends. The CDR3 loop is CASSLSGGTNEKLFF. The CDR3, as DNA: TGTGCCAGCAGTTTATCTGGCGGGACTAATGAAAAACTGTTTTTT.

The chain couples TRBV7-2 to TRBJ2-7; D perhaps matches TRBD2 (6 bases). Germline CDR1 SGHTA, CDR2 FQGNSA. The CDR3 totals 15 residues. Trimming removed 1 base at V and 5 bases at J, with 15 bases between. Here the CDR3 DNA reads TGTGCCAGCAGCTTAGACCGGGAGCGTGTCCACGAGCAGTACTTC. Translating gives CASSLDRERVHEQYF.

This rearrangement joins TRBV5-1 to TRBJ1-1; the match to TRBD1 covers 7 bases. V gave up 0 bases and J gave up 7 bases; unmatched junction bases: 18. From germline, CDR1 is SGHRS and CDR2 YFSETQ. CDR3 size: 18 residues. The CDR3 region has the DNA TGCGCCAGCAGCTTGGAAATTTTGGTTGGGACAGCAGACAGTGAAGCTTTCTTT. This sequence encodes CASSLEILVGTADSEAFF.

V and J are TRBV5-1 and TRBJ1-2, with TRBD1 matching over 8 bases. J gave up 6 bases and V 4 bases, and 11 bases lay outside the gene matches. This CDR3 has 15 residues. Germline assignment: CDR1 SGHRS and CDR2 YFSETQ. As DNA, the CDR3 is TGCGCCAGCAGCGGCGGACAGGGAAAGAAGAATGGCTACACCTTC. Its protein is CASSGGQGKKNGYTF.